This is a list of T cell receptor beta chains from one sample in a study of blood T cell repertoires in COVID-19. Some clones are missing from TCRdb's copy, which holds only in-frame ones; the method was immunoSEQ multiplex PCR. The data show hundreds of thousands of clones, with about 90% seen just once and under 15% held by the top ten. The sequenced material came from PBMCs or T cells enriched from blood (not recorded which). Receptors originate from a woman aged 45-65 years with acute COVID-19. Both conserved end residues are part of each CDR3. D genes are given only for firm matches. Not all rows give a size; the values are once, few, many and, for expanded clones, a class.

J | size | D | V | CDR3 | DNA
TRBJ1-6 | NA | TRBD1 | TRBV28 | CASRNRDSSNSPLHF | TGTGCCAGCAGAAACCGGGACAGCAGTAATTCACCCCTCCACTTT
TRBJ1-2 | NA | NA | TRBV21-1 | CASSIRWTGSDCYGYTF | TGTGCCAGCAGCATTCGATGGACAGGGTCCGATTGCTATGGCTACACCTTC
TRBJ2-6 | NA | NA | TRBV5-4 | CASSLVAGPLGANVLTF | TGTGCCAGCAGCTTGGTGGCAGGGCCCCTCGGGGCCAACGTCCTGACTTTC
TRBJ2-3 | NA | TRBD2 | TRBV28 | CASSPGLAGATQYF | TGTGCCAGCAGTCCGGGACTAGCGGGAGCTACGCAGTATTTT
TRBJ2-7 | NA | TRBD2 | TRBV7-9 | CASSPRTGLAGGYEQYF | TGTGCCAGCAGCCCAAGGACGGGTCTAGCGGGAGGTTACGAGCAGTACTTC
TRBJ2-7 | few | NA | TRBV6-5 | CASIKTGPVYEQYF | TGTGCCAGCATTAAGACAGGCCCCGTCTACGAGCAGTACTTC
TRBJ2-7 | NA | NA | TRBV21-1 | CASRPSGSYEQYF | TGTGCCAGCAGACCGAGCGGGAGCTACGAGCAGTACTTC
TRBJ1-4 | NA | NA | TRBV4-2 | CASSQAGGLPGDIGEKLFF | TGTGCCAGCAGCCAAGCAGGTGGACTACCAGGCGATATAGGTGAAAAACTGTTTTTT
TRBJ2-7 | once | TRBD2 | TRBV28 | CASSLPSGSSYEQYF | TGTGCCAGCAGTTTACCTAGCGGGAGCTCCTACGAGCAGTACTTC
TRBJ2-3 | NA | NA | TRBV6-6 | CASSYGRASTDTQYF | TGTGCCAGCAGTTACGGGCGGGCTAGCACAGATACGCAGTATTTT
TRBJ2-3 | NA | TRBD2 | TRBV27 | CASSPLAGGPSDTQYF | TGTGCCAGCAGTCCCCTAGCGGGAGGGCCTTCAGATACGCAGTATTTT
TRBJ2-1 | NA | TRBD1 | TRBV19 | CASSTGTVYNEQFF | TGTGCCAGTAGCACCGGGACAGTCTACAATGAGCAGTTCTTC
TRBJ2-1 | NA | TRBD2 | TRBV18 | CASSPGTSGTYNEQFF | TGTGCCAGCTCACCAGGGACTAGCGGGACCTACAATGAGCAGTTCTTC
TRBJ1-2 | NA | NA | TRBV28 | CASSLPRLRYGYTF | TGTGCCAGCAGTTTACCCAGGCTGCGCTATGGCTACACCTTC
TRBJ2-1 | NA | NA | TRBV7-2 | CASRPERAYNEQFF | TGTGCCAGCAGGCCGGAGCGGGCATACAATGAGCAGTTCTTC
TRBJ2-7 | NA | NA | TRBV6-5 | CASSYSEGRHEQYF | TGTGCCAGCAGTTACAGTGAGGGGAGGCACGAGCAGTACTTC
TRBJ2-5 | NA | TRBD1 | TRBV4-1 | CASSPPDRGGQETQYF | TGCGCCAGCAGCCCCCCGGACAGGGGAGGCCAAGAGACCCAGTACTTC